The clone carrying this T cell receptor (beta chain) appeared a few times. The data stem from a study of T-cell memory formation after mild COVID-19. This CDR3 is built from 18 residues. CDR1 is SEHNR and CDR2 is FQNEAQ in the germline V gene (reference sequence). J lost 1 base, V lost 1 base, and 8 bases had no gene match. TCRdb re-called the 5' RACE reads with MiXCR, one entry per CDR3 protein. Seen here are 550,000 to 650,000 distinct CDR3 sequences, around 16% observed once, and the top ten hold roughly 8.2%. V gene TRBV7-9 combines with J gene TRBJ2-2; 8 nucleotides line up with TRBD1. The sample taken for sequencing was PBMCs or a T cell subset sorted from them (not recorded which). This receptor was obtained from an adult woman who had mild COVID-19 (a few samples of this study predate the infection). Cell type and time point are not known. This CDR3 is CASSLGESGTGNTGELFF. Here the CDR3 DNA reads TGTGCCAGCAGCTTAGGGGAGTCCGGGACAGGGAACACCGGGGAGCTGTTTTTT.